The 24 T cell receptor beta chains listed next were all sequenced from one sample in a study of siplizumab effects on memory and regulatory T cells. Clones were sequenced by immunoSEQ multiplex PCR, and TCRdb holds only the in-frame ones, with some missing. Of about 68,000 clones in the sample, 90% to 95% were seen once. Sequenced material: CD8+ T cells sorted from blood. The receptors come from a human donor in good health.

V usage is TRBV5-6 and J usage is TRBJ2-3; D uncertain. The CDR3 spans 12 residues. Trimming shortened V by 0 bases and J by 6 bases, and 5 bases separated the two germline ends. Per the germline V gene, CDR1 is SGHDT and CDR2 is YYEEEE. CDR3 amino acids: CASSLEEDTQYF. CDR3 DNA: TGTGCCAGCAGCTTGGAAGAGGATACGCAGTATTTT.

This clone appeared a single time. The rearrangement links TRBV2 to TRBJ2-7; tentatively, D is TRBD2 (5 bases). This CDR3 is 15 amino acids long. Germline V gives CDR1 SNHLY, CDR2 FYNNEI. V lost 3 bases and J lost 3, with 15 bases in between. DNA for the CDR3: TGTGCCAGCAGTGACGAGGGTAATAGGATCTACGAGCAGTACTTC. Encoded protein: CASSDEGNRIYEQYF.

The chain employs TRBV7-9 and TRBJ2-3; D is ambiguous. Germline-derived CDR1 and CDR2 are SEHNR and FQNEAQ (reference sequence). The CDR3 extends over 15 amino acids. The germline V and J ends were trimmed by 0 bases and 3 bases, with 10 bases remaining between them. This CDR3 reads CASSLAWAETDTQYF. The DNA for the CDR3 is TGTGCCAGCAGCTTAGCGTGGGCAGAAACAGATACGCAGTATTTT.

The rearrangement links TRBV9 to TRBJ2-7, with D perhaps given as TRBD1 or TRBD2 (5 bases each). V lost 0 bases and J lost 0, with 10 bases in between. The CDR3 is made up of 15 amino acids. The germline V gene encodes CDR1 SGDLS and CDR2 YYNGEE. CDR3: CASSVGGGNSYEQYF. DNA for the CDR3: TGTGCCAGCAGCGTAGGTGGGGGAAACTCCTACGAGCAGTACTTC.

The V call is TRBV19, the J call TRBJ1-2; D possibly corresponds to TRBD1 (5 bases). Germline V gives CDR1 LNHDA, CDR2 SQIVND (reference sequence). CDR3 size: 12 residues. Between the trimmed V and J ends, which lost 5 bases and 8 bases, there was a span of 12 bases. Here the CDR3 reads CASSSSGSGYTF. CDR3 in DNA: TGTGCCAGTAGTTCCTCAGGGAGCGGCTACACCTTC.

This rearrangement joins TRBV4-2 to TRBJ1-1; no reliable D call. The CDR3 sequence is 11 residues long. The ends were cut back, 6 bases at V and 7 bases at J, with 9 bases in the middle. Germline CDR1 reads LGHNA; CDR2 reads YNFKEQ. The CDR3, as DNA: TGTGCCAGCAGATTGGACCGTGAAGCTTTCTTT. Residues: CASRLDREAFF.

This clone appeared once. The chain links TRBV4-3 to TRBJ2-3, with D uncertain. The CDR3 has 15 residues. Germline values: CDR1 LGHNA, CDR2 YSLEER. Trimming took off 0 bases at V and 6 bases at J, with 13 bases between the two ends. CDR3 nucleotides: TGCGCCAGCAGCCAAGATGGCGCCGGCCAGGATACGCAGTATTTT. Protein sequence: CASSQDGAGQDTQYF.

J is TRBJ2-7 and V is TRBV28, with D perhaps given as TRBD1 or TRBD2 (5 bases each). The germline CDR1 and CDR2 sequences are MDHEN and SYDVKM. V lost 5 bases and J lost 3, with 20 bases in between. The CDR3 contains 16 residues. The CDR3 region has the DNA TGTGCCAGCAGTGGGGGTGGGCACCCTCAGAACTACGAGCAGTACTTC. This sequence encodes CASSGGGHPQNYEQYF.

CDR3 coding DNA: TGTGCCAGCAGCGTAGGAGGGTTAGGCGAGCAGTACTTC. As protein: CASSVGGLGEQYF. V is TRBV9 and J is TRBJ2-7; D possibly corresponds to TRBD2 (5 bases). This CDR3 is built from 13 residues. The V gene lost 0 bases and the J gene lost 6 bases, with 10 bases spanning the gap. Germline CDR1 SGDLS, CDR2 YYNGEE.

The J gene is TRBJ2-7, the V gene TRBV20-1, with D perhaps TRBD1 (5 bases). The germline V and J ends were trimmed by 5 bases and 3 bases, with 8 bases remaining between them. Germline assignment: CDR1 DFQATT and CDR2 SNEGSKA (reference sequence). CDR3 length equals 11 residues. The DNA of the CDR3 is TGCAGTGCTGATCAGGGCTACGAGCAGTACTTC. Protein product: CSADQGYEQYF.

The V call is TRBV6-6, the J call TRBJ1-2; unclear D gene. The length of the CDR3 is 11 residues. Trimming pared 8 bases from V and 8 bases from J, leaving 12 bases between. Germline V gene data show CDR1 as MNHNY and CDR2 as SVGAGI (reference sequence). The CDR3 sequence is CASWEGRGYTF. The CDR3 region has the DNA TGTGCCAGCTGGGAAGGCCGGGGCTACACCTTC.

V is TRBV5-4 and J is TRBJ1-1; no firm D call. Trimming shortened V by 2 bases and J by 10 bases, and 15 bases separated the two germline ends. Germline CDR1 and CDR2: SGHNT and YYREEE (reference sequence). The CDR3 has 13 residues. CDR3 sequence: CASSFSSWRVAFF. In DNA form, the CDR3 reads TGTGCCAGCAGCTTTAGTTCCTGGAGGGTAGCTTTCTTT.

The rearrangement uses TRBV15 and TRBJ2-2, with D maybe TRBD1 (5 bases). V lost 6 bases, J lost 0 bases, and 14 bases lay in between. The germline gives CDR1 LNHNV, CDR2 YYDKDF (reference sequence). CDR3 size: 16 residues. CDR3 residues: CATREYGAPNTGELFF. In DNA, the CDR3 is TGTGCCACCAGAGAGTATGGGGCTCCGAACACCGGGGAGCTGTTTTTT.

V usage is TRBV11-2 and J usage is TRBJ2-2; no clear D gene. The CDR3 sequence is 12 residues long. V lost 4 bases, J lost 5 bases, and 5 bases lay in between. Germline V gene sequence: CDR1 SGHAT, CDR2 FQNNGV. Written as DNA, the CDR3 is TGTGCCAGCAGCTCCCATACCGGGGAGCTGTTTTTT. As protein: CASSSHTGELFF.

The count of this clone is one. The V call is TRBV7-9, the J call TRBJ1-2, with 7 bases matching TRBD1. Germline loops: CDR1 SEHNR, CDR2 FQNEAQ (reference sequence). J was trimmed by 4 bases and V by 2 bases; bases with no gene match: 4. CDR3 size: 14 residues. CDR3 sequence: CASSLTRTGYGYTF. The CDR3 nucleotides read TGTGCCAGCAGCTTAACACGGACAGGCTATGGCTACACCTTC.

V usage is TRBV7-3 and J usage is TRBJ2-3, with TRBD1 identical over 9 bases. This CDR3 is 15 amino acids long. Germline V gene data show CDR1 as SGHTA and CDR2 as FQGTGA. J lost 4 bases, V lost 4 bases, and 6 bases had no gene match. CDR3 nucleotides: TGTGCCAGCAGCTCAACAGGGGGCATCGCAGATACGCAGTATTTT. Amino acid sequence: CASSSTGGIADTQYF. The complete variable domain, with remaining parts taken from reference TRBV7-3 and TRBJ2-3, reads GAGVSQTPSNKVTEKGKYVELRCDPISGHTALYWYRQSLGQGPEFLIYFQGTGAADDSGLPNDRFFAVRPEGSVSTLKIQRTERGDSAVYLCASSSTGGIADTQYFGPGTRLTVL.

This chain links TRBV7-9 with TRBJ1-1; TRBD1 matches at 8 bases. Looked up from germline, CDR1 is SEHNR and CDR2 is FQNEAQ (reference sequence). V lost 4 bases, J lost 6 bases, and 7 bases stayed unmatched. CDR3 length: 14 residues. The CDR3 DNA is TGTGCCAGCAGCTCCACCGGGACAGGCTCTGAAGCTTTCTTT. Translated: CASSSTGTGSEAFF.

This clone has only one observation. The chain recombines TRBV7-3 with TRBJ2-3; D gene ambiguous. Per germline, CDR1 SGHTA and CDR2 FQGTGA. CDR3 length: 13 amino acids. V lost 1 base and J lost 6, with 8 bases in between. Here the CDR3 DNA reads TGTGCCAGCAGCTTAAACACCCGGGATACGCAGTATTTT. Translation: CASSLNTRDTQYF.

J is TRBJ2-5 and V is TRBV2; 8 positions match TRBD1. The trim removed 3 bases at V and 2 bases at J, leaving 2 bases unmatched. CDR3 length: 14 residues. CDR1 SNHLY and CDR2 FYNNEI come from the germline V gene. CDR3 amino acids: CASSDGQGQETQYF. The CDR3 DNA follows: TGTGCCAGCAGTGACGGACAGGGACAAGAGACCCAGTACTTC.

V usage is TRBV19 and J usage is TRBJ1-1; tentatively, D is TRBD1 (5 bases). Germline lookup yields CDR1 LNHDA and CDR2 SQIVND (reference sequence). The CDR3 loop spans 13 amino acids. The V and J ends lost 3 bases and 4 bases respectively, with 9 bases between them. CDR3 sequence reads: CASSIGGFTEAFF. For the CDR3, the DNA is TGTGCCAGTAGTATCGGGGGGTTCACTGAAGCTTTCTTT. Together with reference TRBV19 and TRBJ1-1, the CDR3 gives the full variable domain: DGGITQSPKYLFRKEGQNVTLSCEQNLNHDAMYWYRQDPGQGLRLIYYSQIVNDFQKGDIAEGYSVSREKKESFPLTVTSAQKNPTAFYLCASSIGGFTEAFFGQGTRLTVV.

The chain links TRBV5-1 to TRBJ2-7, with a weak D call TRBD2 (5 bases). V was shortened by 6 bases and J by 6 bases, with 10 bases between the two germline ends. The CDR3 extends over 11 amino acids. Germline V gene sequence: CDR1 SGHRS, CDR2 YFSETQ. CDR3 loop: CASTFRGEQYF. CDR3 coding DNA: TGCGCCAGCACCTTTCGGGGCGAGCAGTACTTC.

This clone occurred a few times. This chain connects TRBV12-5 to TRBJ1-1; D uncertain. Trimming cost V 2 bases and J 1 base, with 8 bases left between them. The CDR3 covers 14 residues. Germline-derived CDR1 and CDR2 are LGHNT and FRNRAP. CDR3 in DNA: TGTGCTAGTGGTTTGTTATGGCGGAACACTGAAGCTTTCTTT. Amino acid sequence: CASGLLWRNTEAFF.

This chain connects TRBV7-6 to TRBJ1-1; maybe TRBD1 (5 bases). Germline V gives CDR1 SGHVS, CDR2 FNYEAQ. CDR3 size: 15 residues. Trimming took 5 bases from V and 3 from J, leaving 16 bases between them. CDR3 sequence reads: CASSPDGGGDTEAFF. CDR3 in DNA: TGTGCCAGCAGCCCCGACGGGGGAGGAGACACTGAAGCTTTCTTT.

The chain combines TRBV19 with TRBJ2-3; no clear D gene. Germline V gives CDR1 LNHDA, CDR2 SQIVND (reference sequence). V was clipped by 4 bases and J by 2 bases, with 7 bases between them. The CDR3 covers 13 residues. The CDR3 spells CASSTQTTDTQYF. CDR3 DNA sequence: TGTGCCAGTAGTACTCAAACCACAGATACGCAGTATTTT.